This T cell receptor (beta chain) came from a study of cytomegalovirus exposure and HLA in healthy donors. Notes on the study in general: No immune exposure information besides CMV serostatus was available. In a later analysis, TCR beta V- and J-gene trimming showed a link to a missense DCLRE1C variant.

In its sample, this clone was seen once. Its cognate antigen is unknown. Although they were nominally healthy when sampled, donors likely had unrecorded immune exposures. 13 Jbeta primers and 60 Vbeta primers were used for the PCR. Profiling relied on immunoSEQ multiplex PCR, and the TCRdb table lists in-frame clones only, not all of them. The repertoire consists of about 94,000 clones, with 79% occurring once and the leading ten covering about 3.8%. The material sequenced was PBMCs. The receptor was isolated from a woman aged 40 to 55 in good health and CMV-seronegative.

The DNA for the CDR3 is TGTGCCAGCACCCCGAGGGGCAGGGGGGATAGCAATCAGCCCCAGCATTTT. Translating it yields CASTPRGRGDSNQPQHF. The V gene is TRBV27, the J gene TRBJ1-5; 7 bases are shared with TRBD1. Per the germline V gene, CDR1 is MNHEY and CDR2 is SMNVEV (reference sequence). J gave up 0 bases and V 7 bases, and 12 bases lay outside the gene matches. The CDR3 length is 17 residues.